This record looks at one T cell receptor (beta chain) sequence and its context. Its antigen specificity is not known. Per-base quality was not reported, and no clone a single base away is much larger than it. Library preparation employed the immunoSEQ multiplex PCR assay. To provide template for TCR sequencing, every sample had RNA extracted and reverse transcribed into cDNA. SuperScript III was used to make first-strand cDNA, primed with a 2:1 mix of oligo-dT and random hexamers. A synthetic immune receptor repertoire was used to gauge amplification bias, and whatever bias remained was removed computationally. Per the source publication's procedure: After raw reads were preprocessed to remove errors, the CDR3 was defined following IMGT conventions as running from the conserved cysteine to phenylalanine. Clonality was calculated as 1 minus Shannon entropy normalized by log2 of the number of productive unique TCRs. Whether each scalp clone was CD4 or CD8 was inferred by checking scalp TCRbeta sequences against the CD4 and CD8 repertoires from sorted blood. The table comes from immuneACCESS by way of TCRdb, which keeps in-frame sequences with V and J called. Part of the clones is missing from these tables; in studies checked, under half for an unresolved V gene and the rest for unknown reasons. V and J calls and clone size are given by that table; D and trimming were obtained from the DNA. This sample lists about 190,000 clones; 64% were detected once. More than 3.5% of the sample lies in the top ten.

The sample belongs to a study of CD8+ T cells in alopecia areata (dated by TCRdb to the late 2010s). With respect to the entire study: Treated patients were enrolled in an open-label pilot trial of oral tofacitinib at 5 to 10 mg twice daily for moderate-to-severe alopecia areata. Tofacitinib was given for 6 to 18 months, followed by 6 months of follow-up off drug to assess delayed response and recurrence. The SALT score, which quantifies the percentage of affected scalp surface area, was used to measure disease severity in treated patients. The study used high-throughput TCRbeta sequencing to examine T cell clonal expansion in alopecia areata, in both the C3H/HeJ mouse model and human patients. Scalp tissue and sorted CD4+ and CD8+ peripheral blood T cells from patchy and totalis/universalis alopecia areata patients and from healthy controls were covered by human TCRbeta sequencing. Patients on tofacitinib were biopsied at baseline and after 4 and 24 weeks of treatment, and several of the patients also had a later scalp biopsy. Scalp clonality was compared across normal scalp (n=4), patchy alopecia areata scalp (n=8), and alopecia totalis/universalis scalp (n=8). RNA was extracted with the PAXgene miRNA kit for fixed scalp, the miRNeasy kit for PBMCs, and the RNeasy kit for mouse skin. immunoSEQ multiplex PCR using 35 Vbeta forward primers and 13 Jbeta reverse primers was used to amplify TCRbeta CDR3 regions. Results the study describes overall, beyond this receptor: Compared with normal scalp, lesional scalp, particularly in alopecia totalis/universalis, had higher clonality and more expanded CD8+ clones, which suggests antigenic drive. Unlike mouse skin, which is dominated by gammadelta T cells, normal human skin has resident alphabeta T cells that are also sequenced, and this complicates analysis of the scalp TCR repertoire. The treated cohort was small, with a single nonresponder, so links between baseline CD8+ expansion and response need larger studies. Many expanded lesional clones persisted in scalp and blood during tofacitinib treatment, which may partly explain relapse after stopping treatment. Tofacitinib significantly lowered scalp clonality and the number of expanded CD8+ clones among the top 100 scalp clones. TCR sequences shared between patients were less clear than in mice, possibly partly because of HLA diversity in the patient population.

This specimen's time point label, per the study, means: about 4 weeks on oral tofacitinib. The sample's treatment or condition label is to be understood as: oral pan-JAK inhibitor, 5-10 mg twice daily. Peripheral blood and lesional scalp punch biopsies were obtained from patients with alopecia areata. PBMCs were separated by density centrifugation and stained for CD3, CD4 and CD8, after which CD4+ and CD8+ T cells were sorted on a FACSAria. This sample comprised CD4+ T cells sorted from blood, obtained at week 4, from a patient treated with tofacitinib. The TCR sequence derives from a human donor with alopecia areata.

The encoded CDR3 is CASSRTGRSQPQHF. The DNA sequence follows: TGTGCCAGCAGTAGGACAGGGCGAAGTCAGCCCCAGCATTTT. The rearranged segments are TRBV2 and TRBJ1-5, and TRBD1 aligns with 8 junction nucleotides. From the cysteine up to the phenylalanine, the CDR3 has a length of 14 residues. CDR3 DNA only is kept here, 42 bases in frame from base 1. Germline trimming amounts to 5 bases on V and 6 bases on J, with 6 as the count of junction bases outside the gene matches. The germline V gene specifies SNHLY as CDR1 and FYNNEI as CDR2.